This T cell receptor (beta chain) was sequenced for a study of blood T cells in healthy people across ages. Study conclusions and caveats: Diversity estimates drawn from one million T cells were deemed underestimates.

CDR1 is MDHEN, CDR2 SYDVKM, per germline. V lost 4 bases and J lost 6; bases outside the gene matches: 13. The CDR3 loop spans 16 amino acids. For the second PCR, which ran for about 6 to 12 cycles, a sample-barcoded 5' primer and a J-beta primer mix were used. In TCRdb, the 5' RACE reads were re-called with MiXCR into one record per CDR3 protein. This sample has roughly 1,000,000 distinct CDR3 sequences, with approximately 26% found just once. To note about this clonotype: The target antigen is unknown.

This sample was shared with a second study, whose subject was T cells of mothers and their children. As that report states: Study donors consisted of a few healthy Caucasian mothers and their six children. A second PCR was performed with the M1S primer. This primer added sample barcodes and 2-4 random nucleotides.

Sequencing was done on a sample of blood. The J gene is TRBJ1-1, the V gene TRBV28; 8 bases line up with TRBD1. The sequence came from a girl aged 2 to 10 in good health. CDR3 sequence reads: CASSSTADRESPEAFF. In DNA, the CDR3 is TGTGCCAGCAGTTCAACCGCGGACAGGGAGAGTCCTGAAGCTTTCTTT.